A single sample gave rise to the 10 T cell receptor beta chains below, sequenced in a study of T-cell memory formation after mild COVID-19. MiXCR, applied by TCRdb to the 5' RACE reads, yields one record per CDR3 protein. The profile shows 470,000 or so distinct CDR3 sequences, about 20% of them singletons. The sequencing sample was made of PBMCs or a T cell subset sorted from them (not recorded which). The receptors originated from an adult woman who had mild COVID-19 (a few samples of this study predate the infection). Cell type and time point are not known.

This clonotype occurred many times. This chain connects TRBV7-2 to TRBJ2-3; D gene ambiguous. The CDR3 is made up of 15 amino acids. From germline, CDR1 is SGHTA and CDR2 FQGNSA. V was shortened by 1 base and J by 6 bases, with 14 bases between the two germline ends. The CDR3 region has the DNA TGTGCCAGCAGCTTAGGAAGACCCCGGACGGATACGCAGTATTTT. It yields the protein CASSLGRPRTDTQYF.

V usage is TRBV20-1 and J usage is TRBJ2-7; D remains ambiguous. V lost 0 bases, J lost 11 bases, and 11 bases lay in between. The CDR3 runs 11 residues. Per the germline V gene, CDR1 is DFQATT and CDR2 is SNEGSKA (reference sequence). Written as DNA, the CDR3 is TGCAGTGCTAGAGATGGCCGGTTTGAGTACTTC. Residues: CSARDGRFEYF.

V is TRBV5-6 and J is TRBJ1-1; D is unresolved. Germline CDR1 reads SGHDT; CDR2 reads YYEEEE. The ends were cut back, 1 base at V and 5 bases at J, with 9 bases in the middle. There are 13 residues in the CDR3. The CDR3 loop is CASSLPGLTEAFF. CDR3 sequence (DNA): TGTGCCAGCAGCTTGCCGGGTTTAACTGAAGCTTTCTTT. Using reference TRBV5-6 and TRBJ1-1 for the parts outside the CDR3, the full variable domain is DAGVTQSPTHLIKTRGQQVTLRCSPKSGHDTVSWYQQALGQGPQFIFQYYEEEERQRGNFPDRFSGHQFPNYSSELNVNALLLGDSALYLCASSLPGLTEAFFGQGTRLTVV.

V and J are TRBV29-1 and TRBJ1-1; D is ambiguous. This CDR3 comprises 13 residues. Germline V gene sequence: CDR1 SQVTM, CDR2 ANQGSEA. V shed 1 base and J shed 1 base, with 7 bases lying between them. CDR3 sequence (DNA): TGCAGCGTTGAAGGTCAGCAGAACACTGAAGCTTTCTTT. Residues: CSVEGQQNTEAFF.

A few counts support this clonotype. The V call is TRBV14, the J call TRBJ2-7; 8 positions match TRBD1. CDR1 is SGHDN and CDR2 is FVKESK in the germline V gene. V lost 1 base to trimming and J lost 6 bases; unmatched junction nucleotides: 5. CDR3 size: 14 residues. In DNA, the CDR3 is TGTGCCAGCAGCCAAGCAGGGGGCCCGGTCGAGCAGTACTTC. As protein: CASSQAGGPVEQYF.

This clonotype was counted only a few times. V is TRBV19 and J is TRBJ1-5, with 10 bases aligning to TRBD1. Trimming at V came to 3 bases and at J to 6 bases, leaving 2 bases not matched to a gene. Germline values: CDR1 LNHDA, CDR2 SQIVND (reference sequence). This CDR3 is built from 14 residues. The CDR3 loop reads CASSIGDRGQPQHF. The DNA of the CDR3 is TGTGCCAGTAGTATCGGGGACAGGGGTCAGCCCCAGCATTTT.

The table lists this clonotype with many counts. The chain is built from TRBV7-2 and TRBJ2-3; 11 nucleotides align to TRBD2. CDR3 size: 16 residues. Germline CDR1 SGHTA, CDR2 FQGNSA. The V segment lost 3 bases and the J segment 1 base; nucleotides outside the gene matches: 3. The CDR3 DNA reads TGTGCCAGCAGCTTTACTAGCGGGAGCGGCACAGATACGCAGTATTTT. Encoded protein: CASSFTSGSGTDTQYF.

The sample holds a few counts of this clonotype. The chain couples TRBV11-1 to TRBJ2-4, with TRBD1 matching over 9 bases. The CDR3 contains 16 residues. CDR1 is SGHAT, CDR2 FQDESV, per germline (reference sequence). V shed 5 bases, J shed 2 bases, and the junction held 7 bases outside the gene matches. In DNA, the CDR3 is TGTGCCAGCAGCGAACAGGGGGCTCTAACCAAAAACATTCAGTACTTC. Translated: CASSEQGALTKNIQYF.

This clonotype was seen a handful of times. This rearrangement joins TRBV9 to TRBJ1-1, with a tentative D call TRBD1 (6 bases). CDR3 size: 17 residues. V was pared by 0 bases and J by 4 bases, with 19 bases between. CDR1 is SGDLS and CDR2 is YYNGEE in the germline V gene. The DNA for the CDR3 is TGTGCCAGCAGCGTAGTTGCCCAGGCAGGGGAGGGCACTGAAGCTTTCTTT. This gives the protein CASSVVAQAGEGTEAFF. The full variable domain, in which reference TRBV9 and TRBJ1-1 provide the parts outside the CDR3, is DSGVTQTPKHLITATGQRVTLRCSPRSGDLSVYWYQQSLDQGLQFLIQYYNGEERAKGNILERFSAQQFPDLHSELNLSSLELGDSALYFCASSVVAQAGEGTEAFFGQGTRLTVV.

The genes are TRBV5-1 and TRBJ2-1, with TRBD2 as a possible D gene (6 bases). In germline, CDR1 is SGHRS, CDR2 YFSETQ. Trimming took 3 bases from V and 9 from J, leaving 10 bases between them. The CDR3 has 12 residues. CDR3 residues: CASSSPRGEQFF. The CDR3 DNA reads TGCGCCAGCAGCTCCCCGCGGGGTGAGCAGTTCTTC.